Each of the 4 T cell receptor beta chains below was sequenced from the same sample in a study of blood T cell repertoires in COVID-19. Generated by immunoSEQ multiplex PCR, the TCRdb table keeps only in-frame clones and is missing some. Here the sample spans about 130,000 clones, roughly 89% being singletons. Input material: PBMCs or T cells enriched from blood (not recorded which). Receptors were obtained from a man between 45 and 60 years old who had recovered from COVID-19.

The chain recombines TRBV2 with TRBJ1-2; TRBD1 might be the D (6 bases). The CDR3 spans 15 residues. Trimming pared 6 bases from V and 1 base from J, leaving 15 bases between. Germline values: CDR1 SNHLY, CDR2 FYNNEI. CDR3 loop: CASRDWTDYNYGYTF. In DNA form, the CDR3 reads TGTGCCAGCAGAGACTGGACAGATTATAACTATGGCTACACCTTC.

The genes are TRBV18 and TRBJ2-7; a weak D match, TRBD1 (5 bases). CDR1 and CDR2 (germline): KGHSH, LQKENI. The CDR3 length is 13 residues. Between the trimmed V and J ends, which lost 4 bases and 5 bases, there was a span of 12 bases. CDR3 in amino acids: CASSLTDSHEQYV. The CDR3, as DNA: TGTGCCAGCTCACTAACTGACAGCCACGAGCAGTACGTC.

The chain recombines TRBV7-2 with TRBJ1-5; D gene uncertain. Per germline, CDR1 SGHTA and CDR2 FQGNSA. V was shortened by 2 bases and J by 5 bases, with 7 bases between the two germline ends. The length of the CDR3 is 13 residues. CDR3 loop: CASSLTVDQPQHF. The CDR3 DNA reads as TGTGCCAGCAGCTTAACGGTAGATCAGCCCCAGCATTTT.

J is TRBJ1-4 and V is TRBV28; TRBD1 might be the D (5 bases). The germline gives CDR1 MDHEN, CDR2 SYDVKM. V dropped 1 base and J dropped 6 bases, with 12 bases sitting between them. CDR3 length: 15 residues. In DNA, the CDR3 is TGTGCCAGCAGTTTATATCTGGGGGGAGATGAAAAACTGTTTTTT. Translating gives CASSLYLGGDEKLFF.